This T cell receptor (beta chain) was retrieved from a study of blood T cell repertoires in COVID-19 (dated by TCRdb to the early 2020s). Regarding the research as a whole: Samples from collaborators originated in the United States, Italy and Spain and spanned both the acute and convalescent phases of COVID-19. Nearly every sample came with metadata listing a de-identified subject ID, COVID-19 status, age in years and sex. The material from the prospective study consisted of cDNA or gDNA derived from T cells, B-cell-depleted T cells, or PBMCs. Subjects who had been exposed to COVID-19, were actively infected with it, or had recovered from it provided the deeply sampled blood TCRbeta repertoires that made up the dataset. Samples came from the ongoing ImmuneRACE study (first 160 participants) plus 1,254 subjects from 6 global collaborators. HLA class I and class II types, where available, came from metadata supplied by the sample provider rather than from assay-based typing. The repertoires were made available in a free public database intended to serve as a resource for research on the immune response to SARS-CoV-2. The study at large found these results: Clinical and demographic metadata were provided uncurated, with the amount varying by source and participant.

Collaborating institutions collected whole blood in K2EDTA tubes following their own protocols. For TCRbeta analysis, collaborator samples were shipped as frozen whole blood, as isolated PBMCs, or as DNA extracted from either sample type. This clone was recorded once. What antigen it recognizes has not been identified. No base quality values were provided; no much bigger clone lies one nucleotide off. The immunoSEQ Assay, a bias-controlled multiplex PCR, was used to amplify TCRbeta CDR3 regions from genomic DNA. The original methods were these. The number of nucleated cells in each sample was estimated by amplification of reference gene primers within the assay. To quantify the absolute abundance of each unique TCRbeta CDR3 rearrangement, sequence reads were collapsed and filtered. For each sample, productive Simpson clonality was calculated by taking the square root of Simpson's diversity index across productive rearrangements. TCRdb re-hosts the immuneACCESS table, in-frame sequences only. Its copies lack some clones; in the studies checked, an unresolved V gene accounts for under half of them, and the cause for the rest is not known. From that table come the V and J calls and clone size; the DNA was used to work out D and trimming. The sample includes about 200,000 clones, with roughly 85% observed a single time. The ten largest make up 4.5% to 5% of the sample.

This TCR was sampled from a woman of 80 years or more with acute or convalescent COVID-19. Sequencing was performed on peripheral blood.

The DNA reads TGTGCCAGCAGCCAGGAAACTAGCGGGACCCCTAGCACAGATACGCAGTATTTT. Translation gives CASSQETSGTPSTDTQYF. The sequence links TRBV3-1 (or the pseudogene TRBV3-2) to TRBJ2-3, with 10 junctional bases fitting TRBD2. As encoded in the germline V gene (reference sequence), CDR1 is LGHDT while CDR2 is YNNKEL. Reading from cysteine to phenylalanine, the CDR3 counts 18 amino acids. Of all the DNA, just the CDR3 is kept, 54 bases in frame from base 1. V loses 3 bases at its end and J loses 0 bases; junction bases beyond the gene matches: 9.